What follows are 10 T cell receptor beta chains derived from one specimen sequenced in a study of blood T cell repertoires in COVID-19. The method was immunoSEQ multiplex PCR; TCRdb's version includes in-frame clones alone and lacks a portion of them. The table has around 100,000 clones, roughly 92% seen once; the top ten hold roughly 1.9%. The sequenced sample consisted of peripheral blood. The receptors originated from a woman aged 50 to 60 with COVID-19, enrolled during active disease.

The chain carries TRBV6-1 and TRBJ1-1; D call uncertain. Trimming stripped 2 bases from V and 4 bases from J, with 11 bases between. The CDR3 loop spans 14 amino acids. From germline, CDR1 is MNHNS and CDR2 SASEGT. CDR3 nucleotides: TGTGCCAGCAGTGAATTTGCCAGTGGCACTGAAGCTTTCTTT. Translating it yields CASSEFASGTEAFF.

The V call is TRBV9, the J call TRBJ2-2; TRBD1 agrees at 9 bases. The CDR3 runs 16 residues. CDR1 SGDLS and CDR2 YYNGEE come from the germline V gene. With 0 bases clipped from V and 2 bases from J, the junction kept 2 bases outside the gene matches. The chain's CDR3 is CASSVGQGVNTGELFF. The DNA of the CDR3 is TGTGCCAGCAGCGTAGGACAGGGGGTAAACACCGGGGAGCTGTTTTTT.

V and J are TRBV5-1 and TRBJ2-3, with 7 bases that match TRBD2. The CDR3 totals 16 residues. The V gene's germline CDR1 is SGHRS and CDR2 YFSETQ. V was pared by 3 bases and J by 2 bases, with 9 bases of the junction left unmatched. Here the CDR3 reads CASSSSRLAVTDTQYF. In nucleotides, the CDR3 is TGCGCCAGCAGCTCCTCCCGTCTAGCGGTCACAGATACGCAGTATTTT.

The CDR3 bases are TGTGCCAGTAGCCCTGGAGGGTCCTACGAGCAGTACGTC. It encodes CASSPGGSYEQYV. This chain joins TRBV19 and TRBJ2-7, with D perhaps matching TRBD2 (6 bases). V shed 6 bases and J shed 1 base, with 10 bases lying between them. The CDR3 consists of 13 residues. Looked up from germline, CDR1 is LNHDA and CDR2 is SQIVND (reference sequence).

The chain links TRBV9 to TRBJ1-4; no clear D. V lost 0 bases, J lost 7 bases, and 16 bases lay in between. Germline loops: CDR1 SGDLS, CDR2 YYNGEE. CDR3 length equals 16 residues. CDR3 loop: CASSVEGGSFVEKLFF. CDR3 nucleotide sequence: TGTGCCAGCAGCGTAGAGGGAGGGTCCTTTGTTGAAAAACTGTTTTTT.

The chain couples TRBV11-3 to TRBJ1-1, with a tentative D call TRBD1 (5 bases). There are 13 residues in the CDR3. Trimming removed 5 bases at V and 3 bases at J, with 10 bases between. Looked up from germline, CDR1 is SGHNT and CDR2 is YENEEA. The CDR3 region has the DNA TGTGCCAGCAGCCCCGCGGGACACACTGAAGCTTTCTTT. It encodes CASSPAGHTEAFF.

The gene calls are TRBV27 and TRBJ1-2, with D maybe TRBD1 (5 bases). Germline values: CDR1 MNHEY, CDR2 SMNVEV (reference sequence). The ends were cut back, 3 bases at V and 4 bases at J, with 18 bases in the middle. The CDR3 runs to 16 residues. CDR3 coding DNA: TGTGCCAGCAGTTTTAGGGGCGGGAGCACTTCCTATGGCTACACCTTC. It encodes CASSFRGGSTSYGYTF.

Comment on this clone: A read error may produce the germline difference seen at one junction end. This chain connects TRBV10-3 to TRBJ2-1, with 12 bases lining up with TRBD2. Germline V gene sequence: CDR1 ENHRY, CDR2 SYGVKD. The length of the CDR3 is 17 residues. CDR3 in DNA: TGTGCCATCACTGAGACTAGCGGGGGAATTGCCTACAATGAGCAGTTCTTC. Translating it yields CAITETSGGIAYNEQFF.

The chain joins TRBV24-1 to TRBJ2-3; 8 bases align to TRBD1. There are 16 residues in the CDR3. V shed 4 bases, J shed 6 bases, and the junction held 11 bases outside the gene matches. CDR1 is KGHDR, CDR2 SFDVKD, per germline. The CDR3 coding sequence is TGTGCCACCAGTGACACGGTGACAGGGGCCCGGGATACGCAGTATTTT. It encodes CATSDTVTGARDTQYF.

The V gene is TRBV14, the J gene TRBJ2-3; 10 nucleotides line up with TRBD2. This CDR3 spans 13 amino acids. V shed 5 bases, J shed 13 bases, and the junction held 9 bases outside the gene matches. Looked up from germline, CDR1 is SGHDN and CDR2 is FVKESK. The CDR3 coding sequence is TGTGCCAGCAGCTTACTAGCGGGGAATAAGAAGTATTTT. Its translation is CASSLLAGNKKYF.